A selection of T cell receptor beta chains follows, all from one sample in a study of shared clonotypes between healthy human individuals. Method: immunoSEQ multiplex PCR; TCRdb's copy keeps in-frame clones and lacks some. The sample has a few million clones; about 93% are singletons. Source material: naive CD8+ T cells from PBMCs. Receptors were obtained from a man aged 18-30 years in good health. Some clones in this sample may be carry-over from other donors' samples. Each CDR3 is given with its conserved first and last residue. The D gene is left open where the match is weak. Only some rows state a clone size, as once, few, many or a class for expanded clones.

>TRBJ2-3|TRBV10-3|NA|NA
CAISEPYTDTQYF
TGTGCCATCAGTGAGCCTTACACAGATACGCAGTATTTT
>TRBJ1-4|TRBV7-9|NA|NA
CASSLAVATNEKLFF
TGTGCCAGCAGCTTAGCAGTTGCAACTAATGAAAAACTGTTTTTT
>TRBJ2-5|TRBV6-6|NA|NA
CASSRHEETQYF
TGTGCCAGCAGCCGTCACGAAGAGACCCAGTACTTC
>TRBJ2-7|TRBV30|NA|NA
CAWSVGLEQYF
TGTGCCTGGAGTGTGGGGCTCGAGCAGTACTTC
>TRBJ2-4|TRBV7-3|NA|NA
CASSTTGKNIQYF
TGTGCCAGCAGCACGACGGGCAAAAACATTCAGTACTTC
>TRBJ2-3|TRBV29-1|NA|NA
CSAGSGWSTDTQYF
TGCAGCGCGGGTAGCGGTTGGAGCACAGATACGCAGTATTTT
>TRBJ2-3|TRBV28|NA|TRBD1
CASSGRQGHPSTDTQYF
TGTGCCAGCAGTGGCCGACAGGGACATCCTTCCACAGATACGCAGTATTTT
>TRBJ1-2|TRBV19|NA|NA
CATEEREGYTF
TGTGCCACCGAAGAGAGGGAAGGCTACACCTTC
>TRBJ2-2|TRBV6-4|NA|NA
CASKDEPNTGELFF
TGTGCCAGCAAAGATGAACCGAACACCGGGGAGCTGTTTTTT
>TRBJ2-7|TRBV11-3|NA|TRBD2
CASSFQGTSGYEQYF
TGTGCCAGCAGCTTTCAAGGGACTAGCGGTTACGAGCAGTACTTC
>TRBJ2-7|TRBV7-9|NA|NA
CASSFSPDGTYEQYF
TGTGCCAGCAGCTTCTCCCCGGACGGTACCTACGAGCAGTACTTC
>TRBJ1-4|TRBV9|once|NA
CASSRSGSTNEKLFF
TGTGCCAGCAGTCGTAGCGGCTCAACTAATGAAAAACTGTTTTTT
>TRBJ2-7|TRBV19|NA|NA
CASSIDRRSTYEQYF
TGTGCCAGTAGTATAGATCGTAGGAGCACCTACGAGCAGTACTTC
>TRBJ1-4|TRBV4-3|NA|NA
CASSQGSRAGEKLFF
TGCGCCAGCAGCCAAGGAAGCAGGGCTGGAGAAAAACTGTTTTTT
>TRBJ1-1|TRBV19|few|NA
CASSIGAGNTEAFF
TGTGCCAGTAGTATAGGGGCAGGGAACACTGAAGCTTTCTTT
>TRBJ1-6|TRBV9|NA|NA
CASSPNLQGPSPLHF
TGTGCCAGCAGCCCAAACCTTCAGGGGCCTTCACCCCTCCACTTT
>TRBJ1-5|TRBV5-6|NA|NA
CASSLGYGNQPQHF
TGTGCCAGCAGCTTGGGGTATGGCAATCAGCCCCAGCATTTT
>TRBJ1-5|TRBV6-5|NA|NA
CASSYSQGNNQPQHF
TGTGCCAGCAGTTACTCCCAGGGCAACAATCAGCCCCAGCATTTT
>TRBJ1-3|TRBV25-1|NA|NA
CASSDWGSAGNTIYF
TGTGCCAGCAGTGACTGGGGTAGTGCTGGAAACACCATATATTTT
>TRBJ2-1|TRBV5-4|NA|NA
CASSYTGGQFF
TGTGCCAGCAGCTATACCGGTGGGCAGTTCTTC
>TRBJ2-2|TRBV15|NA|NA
CATSRPRDTETGELFF
TGTGCCACCAGCAGACCCCGGGACACAGAAACCGGGGAGCTGTTTTTT
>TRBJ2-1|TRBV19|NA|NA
CASSIGAVLGSYNEQFF
TGTGCCAGTAGTATAGGGGCCGTGCTTGGGTCCTACAATGAGCAGTTCTTC